Shown below are 27 T cell receptor beta chains from a single sample sequenced in a study of PD-1 blockade in classical Hodgkin lymphoma. Libraries were prepared by immunoSEQ multiplex PCR; TCRdb keeps only in-frame clonotypes and omits some of them. The data contain tens of thousands of clones, 80% to 90% of them singletons. The time point is: newly diagnosed, previously untreated cHL patient sample. Researchers used magnetic negative selection to pull out pure CD4+ T cells from thawed PBMCs. Input material: CD4+ T cells from blood. Receptor source: a human donor with classical Hodgkin lymphoma.

The chain combines TRBV10-3 with TRBJ2-7, with 12 nucleotides matching TRBD2. Trimming cost V 6 bases and J 5 bases; bases outside gene matches: 5. This CDR3 comprises 14 residues. Germline-derived CDR1 and CDR2 are ENHRY and SYGVKD. The CDR3 loop is CAIRKGLAGNEQYF. Here the CDR3 DNA reads TGTGCCATCAGGAAAGGACTAGCGGGGAACGAGCAGTACTTC.

DNA for the CDR3: TGTGCCAGCAGCTTAGCACGACAGGAGACCCAGTACTTC. Translated: CASSLARQETQYF. This chain joins TRBV7-2 and TRBJ2-5, with TRBD1 as a possible D gene (5 bases). Per germline, CDR1 SGHTA and CDR2 FQGNSA. V dropped 0 bases and J dropped 5 bases, with 7 bases sitting between them. The CDR3 is made up of 13 amino acids.

This clone was seen only once. CDR3 protein: CASSLSGVPWEKLFF. The CDR3 DNA follows: TGTGCCAGCAGTTTGTCTGGGGTCCCGTGGGAAAAACTGTTTTTT. V gene TRBV28 combines with J gene TRBJ1-4; unclear D gene. The CDR3 contains 15 residues. Trimming removed 3 bases at V and 8 bases at J, with 16 bases between. Germline V gene sequence: CDR1 MDHEN, CDR2 SYDVKM. The variable domain in full, with the rest retrieved from reference TRBV28 and TRBJ1-4, is DVKVTQSSRYLVKRTGEKVFLECVQDMDHENMFWYRQDPGLGLRLIYFSYDVKMKEKGDIPEGYSVSREKKERFSLILESASTNQTSMYLCASSLSGVPWEKLFFGSGTQLSVL.

As to this clone: One end of the junction fails to match germline, which may point to a read error. The rearrangement links TRBV7-8 to TRBJ1-6; the match to TRBD1 covers 8 bases. The CDR3 extends over 13 amino acids. Germline CDR1 is SGHVS and CDR2 is FQNEAQ. The CDR3: CASSTGGTGDAEF. CDR3 DNA: TGTGCCAGCAGTACAGGGGGGACGGGGGATGCCGAATTT.

This clone was observed a few times. The chain employs TRBV9 and TRBJ1-1; the D gene is possibly TRBD1 (6 bases). CDR3 size: 14 residues. Trimming cost V 0 bases and J 5 bases, with 11 bases left between them. Germline V gene sequence: CDR1 SGDLS, CDR2 YYNGEE. In DNA form, the CDR3 reads TGTGCCAGCAGCGTAGACCCGGGGGCAACTGAAGCTTTCTTT. Residues: CASSVDPGATEAFF.

V usage is TRBV10-3 and J usage is TRBJ2-7, with D possibly TRBD1 on 7 matching bases. Germline V gene sequence: CDR1 ENHRY, CDR2 SYGVKD. This CDR3 is 15 amino acids long. V shed 10 bases and J shed 3 bases, with 22 bases lying between them. The chain's CDR3 is CATRGGTAGFYEQYF. In DNA form, the CDR3 reads TGTGCCACCCGAGGGGGGACAGCCGGCTTCTACGAGCAGTACTTC.

Comments on this clone: The junction differs from germline at one of its ends, possibly a read error. The genes are TRBV5-1 and TRBJ2-3, with D perhaps matching TRBD1 (5 bases). The CDR3 is made up of 14 amino acids. Germline V gene lookup returns CDR1 SGHRS and CDR2 YFSETQ. This CDR3 reads CASSPALVGVLWDF. CDR3 DNA sequence: TGCGCCAGCAGCCCGGCGTTAGTAGGGGTCCTTTGGGATTTT.

The J gene is TRBJ2-7, the V gene TRBV10-3; possibly TRBD1 or TRBD2 for D (5 bases each). CDR3 length equals 14 residues. Germline CDR1 and CDR2: ENHRY and SYGVKD. Between the trimmed V and J ends, which lost 7 bases and 6 bases, there was a span of 19 bases. The CDR3 spells CAIKGTSSHGEQYF. CDR3 DNA sequence: TGTGCCATCAAAGGGACGAGTAGTCATGGCGAGCAGTACTTC.

The V and J genes are TRBV7-2 and TRBJ2-5, with D unresolved. V dropped 5 bases and J dropped 5 bases, with 15 bases sitting between them. This CDR3 has 14 amino acids. In germline, CDR1 is SGHTA, CDR2 FQGNSA. The CDR3, as DNA: TGTGCCAGCAGCCCCGGGCCCTTCGAGGAGACCCAGTACTTC. As protein: CASSPGPFEETQYF.

The chain employs TRBV5-4 and TRBJ2-5; 8 bases agree with TRBD1. The DNA end lines up better with TRBJ2-7; the J call may be wrong. The CDR3 consists of 15 residues. Germline CDR1 and CDR2: SGHNT and YYREEE (reference sequence). CDR3 loop: CASSPTGQDIYEQYF. CDR3 nucleotide sequence: TGTGCCAGCAGCCCCACGGGACAGGATATCTACGAGCAGTACTTC.

The chain couples TRBV7-8 to TRBJ2-3, with TRBD2 as a possible D gene (5 bases). Germline V lookup: CDR1 SGHVS, CDR2 FQNEAQ. Trimming stripped 5 bases from V and 0 bases from J, with 15 bases between. CDR3 length: 16 amino acids. DNA for the CDR3: TGTGCCAGCAGCCACCGGACTCCGTCTAGCACAGATACGCAGTATTTT. It specifies CASSHRTPSSTDTQYF. Filled out from reference TRBV7-8 and TRBJ2-3, the complete variable domain reads GAGVSQSPRYKVAKRGQDVALRCDPISGHVSLFWYQQALGQGPEFLTYFQNEAQLDKSGLPSDRFFAERPEGSVSTLKIQRTQQEDSAVYLCASSHRTPSSTDTQYFGPGTRLTVL.

The chain recombines TRBV4-1 with TRBJ2-7, with D uncertain. The CDR3 spans 14 residues. The V gene lost 8 bases and the J gene lost 0 bases, with 14 bases spanning the gap. The germline V gene encodes CDR1 MGHRA and CDR2 YSYEKL. CDR3 bases: TGCGCCAGCTCCCCCCAGGAAATCTCCTACGAGCAGTACTTC. This encodes CASSPQEISYEQYF.

The CDR3 spells CASSFGGGSGLNTEAFF. The CDR3 nucleotides are TGTGCCAGCAGTTTCGGCGGGGGGAGCGGATTGAACACTGAAGCTTTCTTT. The V call is TRBV27, the J call TRBJ1-1; a weak D match, TRBD1 (5 bases). The CDR3 contains 17 residues. Germline V gene data show CDR1 as MNHEY and CDR2 as SMNVEV (reference sequence). With 3 bases removed from V and 0 bases from J, the gap between germline ends came to 17 bases.

This clone showed up just a few times. This chain connects TRBV4-3 to TRBJ1-4; 7 nucleotides agree with TRBD1. Trimming at V came to 4 bases and at J to 7 bases, leaving 9 bases not matched to a gene. The CDR3 contains 15 residues. Germline assignment: CDR1 LGHNA and CDR2 YSLEER. CDR3 sequence reads: CASSLLTGLGEKLFF. The CDR3 nucleotides are TGCGCCAGCAGCCTATTGACAGGGTTAGGTGAAAAACTGTTTTTT.

This clone was found once. V and J are TRBV7-9 and TRBJ1-1; TRBD1 matches 9 bases. The CDR3 is 14 residues long. With V trimmed by 5 bases and J by 4 bases, 5 bases remained unmatched. CDR1 and CDR2 from the germline V gene are SEHNR and FQNEAQ (reference sequence). The CDR3 DNA sequence: TGTGCCAGCAGCCTGCTGACAGGGGGCACTGAAGCTTTCTTT. Its protein is CASSLLTGGTEAFF.

The genes are TRBV12-5 and TRBJ1-5; no clear D gene. The CDR3 runs 16 residues. V was clipped by 0 bases and J by 8 bases, with 17 bases between them. The germline CDR1 and CDR2 sequences are LGHNT and FRNRAP. The CDR3: CASGLVAGGFEKPQHF. CDR3 sequence (DNA): TGTGCTAGTGGTTTGGTTGCCGGAGGGTTCGAAAAGCCCCAGCATTTT.

This clone was seen only once. This chain connects TRBV6-5 to TRBJ1-2; D is unresolved. V was trimmed by 6 bases and J by 10 bases, leaving 18 bases between them. The V gene's germline CDR1 is MNHEY and CDR2 SVGAGI. The CDR3 contains 13 residues. Written as DNA, the CDR3 is TGTGCCAGCAGATTGGACGGACGCGTGATCTACACCTTC. It is translated as CASRLDGRVIYTF.

Note on this clone: The missing conserved phenylalanine or tryptophan at the end of this CDR3 makes a read error likely. Because the CDR3's place on the DNA is in doubt, the DNA is left out and the CDR3 is given as listed by TCRdb. The chain carries TRBV5-8 and TRBJ1-1; the table's D call, TRBD1, has no DNA check behind it. With termini counted, the CDR3 has 13 amino acids. Germline V gene lookup returns CDR1 SGHTS and CDR2 YDEGEE. CDR3 loop: CASSLVGAQRYEV.

The CDR3 DNA follows: TGTGCCAGCAGCTTAGTCCCAGGGAACAATGAAAAACTGTTTTTT. This codes for CASSLVPGNNEKLFF. The chain links TRBV7-2 to TRBJ1-4, with D possibly TRBD1 on 5 matching bases. CDR3 length: 15 residues. Trimming pared 1 base from V and 5 bases from J, leaving 11 bases between. Looked up from germline, CDR1 is SGHTA and CDR2 is FQGNSA.

The chain carries TRBV11-3 and TRBJ2-1; D is possibly TRBD1 or TRBD2 (5 bases each). The CDR3 length is 13 residues. CDR1 and CDR2 (germline): SGHNT, YENEEA. V lost 5 bases, J lost 13 bases, and 18 bases lay in between. CDR3 loop: CASSTTGVGGQFF. DNA for the CDR3: TGTGCCAGCAGCACCACAGGCGTCGGAGGTCAGTTCTTC.

The genes are TRBV5-6 and TRBJ2-5; no definite D call. V was cut by 1 base and J by 0 bases, with 4 bases left in between. CDR1 and CDR2 (germline): SGHDT, YYEEEE. This CDR3 has 13 amino acids. CDR3 bases: TGTGCCAGCAGCTTGCCCCACCAAGAGACCCAGTACTTC. Translated, it gives CASSLPHQETQYF.

This clone was seen a handful of times. The chain links TRBV23-1 to TRBJ1-6, with D unresolved. TRBV23-1 is noted as an ORF with a role that remains uncertain. Between the trimmed V and J ends, which lost 3 bases and 0 bases, there was a span of 15 bases. The CDR3 runs to 18 residues. The CDR3 spells CASSQTGITGSYNSPLHF. As DNA, the CDR3 is TGCGCCAGCAGTCAGACCGGGATCACGGGCTCCTATAATTCACCCCTCCACTTT.

This chain uses TRBV9 with TRBJ2-5; D unclear. CDR3 length: 13 amino acids. The germline V gene encodes CDR1 SGDLS and CDR2 YYNGEE. Trimming removed 2 bases from V and 2 bases from J, with 7 bases in between. The CDR3 spells CASSVRGQETQYF. The CDR3 region has the DNA TGTGCCAGCAGCGTTCGCGGTCAAGAGACCCAGTACTTC.

The rearrangement uses TRBV10-2 and TRBJ2-1; D possibly matches TRBD1 or TRBD2 (5 bases each). The germline gives CDR1 WSHSY, CDR2 SAAADI. The V end lost 7 bases, the J end lost 6 bases, and 10 bases lay between the germline ends. CDR3 length: 12 residues. CDR3 nucleotides: TGCGCCAGCAATCGGGACGGCAATGAGCAGTTCTTC. Translated: CASNRDGNEQFF.

The gene calls are TRBV7-9 and TRBJ2-3; D not resolved. CDR3 length: 11 residues. Germline V gene data show CDR1 as SEHNR and CDR2 as FQNEAQ (reference sequence). With 4 bases removed from V and 10 bases from J, the gap between germline ends came to 9 bases. The CDR3 DNA reads TGTGCCAGCAGCTCGACTGAGGCGCAGTATTTT. Translation gives CASSSTEAQYF.

This clone has more than one count but fewer than ten. This chain links TRBV30 with TRBJ1-1; 7 bases match TRBD1. The CDR3 extends over 16 amino acids. Unmatched junction bases numbered 11, after V lost 0 bases and J lost 4 bases. Germline V gene lookup returns CDR1 GTSNPN and CDR2 SVGIG (reference sequence). CDR3 loop: CAWSVRQGVTVTEAFF. CDR3 DNA sequence: TGTGCCTGGAGTGTACGCCAGGGGGTCACCGTCACTGAAGCTTTCTTT.

The chain uses TRBV7-9 and TRBJ1-2; the D is unclear. V was trimmed by 1 base and J by 1 base, leaving 7 bases between them. CDR1 is SEHNR, CDR2 FQNEAQ, per germline (reference sequence). The length of the CDR3 is 14 residues. The CDR3 sequence: CASSLDTLNYGYTF. The CDR3 DNA follows: TGTGCCAGCAGCTTAGATACCCTTAACTATGGCTACACCTTC.